One and the same sample provided the 21 T cell receptor beta chains below, sequenced in a study of lymphopenia after photon versus proton radiotherapy. Using immunoSEQ multiplex PCR, the repertoire was profiled, and TCRdb retains in-frame clones only, with some absent. The data hold 55,000 to 85,000 clones, with about 90% observed a single time. Sequenced here: peripheral blood, sampled from a patient treated with photon-based radiotherapy. The source of these receptors is a woman aged 40 to 49 with cholangiocarcinoma.

The gene calls are TRBV7-9 and TRBJ2-1; no firm D call. Germline CDR1 SEHNR, CDR2 FQNEAQ (reference sequence). The germline V and J ends were trimmed by 11 bases and 0 bases, with 11 bases remaining between them. CDR3 length: 13 amino acids. The CDR3 DNA sequence: TGTGCCGGCGGCCCAAGCTCCTACAATGAGCAGTTCTTC. The encoded protein is CAGGPSSYNEQFF.

The chain combines TRBV29-1 with TRBJ1-2, with D hard to call. This CDR3 has 12 amino acids. V lost 4 bases to trimming and J lost 6 bases, with 12 bases between them. The germline V gene encodes CDR1 SQVTM and CDR2 ANQGSEA. The CDR3 loop reads CSVVNRGNGYTF. Written as DNA, the CDR3 is TGCAGCGTTGTAAATCGAGGGAATGGCTACACCTTC.

The chain links TRBV7-2 to TRBJ2-7; D uncertain. Looked up from germline, CDR1 is SGHTA and CDR2 is FQGNSA. V dropped 1 base and J dropped 3 bases, with 4 bases sitting between them. The CDR3 is 12 residues long. The CDR3 is CASSLVIYEQYF. The DNA for the CDR3 is TGTGCCAGCAGCTTAGTAATCTACGAGCAGTACTTC.

The chain couples TRBV5-5 to TRBJ1-1; D unclear. Germline CDR1 is SGHKS and CDR2 is YYEKEE (reference sequence). The CDR3 is 14 residues long. V was clipped by 0 bases and J by 1 base, with 7 bases between them. DNA of the CDR3: TGTGCCAGCAGCTTGGTTTTAGGGAACACTGAAGCTTTCTTT. This codes for CASSLVLGNTEAFF.

The chain carries TRBV5-5 and TRBJ1-2, with D hard to call. Trimming removed 5 bases from V and 6 bases from J, with 11 bases in between. This CDR3 has 12 amino acids. Per the germline V gene, CDR1 is SGHKS and CDR2 is YYEKEE (reference sequence). DNA of the CDR3: TGTGCCAGCAGTAAGGGATTCGATGGCTACACCTTC. Its protein product is CASSKGFDGYTF.

The chain combines TRBV5-5 with TRBJ2-7; no reliable D call. The CDR3 has 11 amino acids. Germline CDR1 reads SGHKS; CDR2 reads YYEKEE (reference sequence). V was pared by 7 bases and J by 0 bases, with 5 bases between. The CDR3 bases are TGTGCCAGCGGGTCCTCCTACGAGCAGTACTTC. Protein: CASGSSYEQYF. The entire variable domain, with the rest obtained from reference TRBV5-5 and TRBJ2-7, is as follows: DAGVTQSPTHLIKTRGQQVTLRCSPISGHKSVSWYQQVLGQGPQFIFQYYEKEERGRGNFPDRFSARQFPNYSSELNVNALLLGDSALYLCASGSSYEQYFGPGTRLTVT.

This sequence joins TRBV6-6 and TRBJ1-1; D not resolved. This CDR3 is built from 11 residues. Trimming took off 8 bases at V and 4 bases at J, with 8 bases between the two ends. Germline V CDR1 and CDR2: MNHNY, SVGAGI (reference sequence). The DNA for the CDR3 is TGTGCCAGCTCCCCCTTCACTGAAGCTTTCTTT. Translating gives CASSPFTEAFF.

The CDR3 spells CASSPQGMNTEAFF. In nucleotides, the CDR3 is TGTGCCAGCAGCCCACAGGGCATGAACACTGAAGCTTTCTTT. The gene calls are TRBV5-4 and TRBJ1-1, with a weak D call TRBD1 (6 bases). Germline V gene lookup returns CDR1 SGHNT and CDR2 YYREEE (reference sequence). The length of the CDR3 is 14 residues. V lost 4 bases and J lost 0, with 10 bases in between.

This chain links TRBV28 with TRBJ1-2; the match to TRBD1 covers 8 bases. CDR1 MDHEN and CDR2 SYDVKM come from the germline V gene. This CDR3 has 15 amino acids. Trimming at V came to 8 bases and at J to 3 bases, leaving 11 bases not matched to a gene. CDR3 in amino acids: CASLSLGQGYYGYTF. In DNA, the CDR3 is TGTGCCAGCCTTTCGCTCGGACAGGGTTACTATGGCTACACCTTC.

The chain employs TRBV5-1 and TRBJ2-1; perhaps TRBD1 as D (7 bases). The CDR3 length is 16 residues. The ends were cut back, 6 bases at V and 0 bases at J, with 16 bases in the middle. Per germline, CDR1 SGHRS and CDR2 YFSETQ. For the CDR3, the DNA is TGCGCCAGCACCCTAGCAGGGGGGAGCTCCTACAATGAGCAGTTCTTC. Its protein is CASTLAGGSSYNEQFF. The full variable domain, in which reference TRBV5-1 and TRBJ2-1 provide the parts outside the CDR3, is KAGVTQTPRYLIKTRGQQVTLSCSPISGHRSVSWYQQTPGQGLQFLFEYFSETQRNKGNFPGRFSGRQFSNSRSEMNVSTLELGDSALYLCASTLAGGSSYNEQFFGPGTRLTVL.

V and J are TRBV10-3 and TRBJ1-3; TRBD1 might be the D (5 bases). Germline assignment: CDR1 ENHRY and CDR2 SYGVKD. This CDR3 contains 16 residues. The V gene lost 5 bases and the J gene lost 3 bases, with 17 bases spanning the gap. DNA of the CDR3: TGTGCCATCAGTCCCTGGGAGGGGAACGGTGGAAACACCATATATTTT. Its translation is CAISPWEGNGGNTIYF.

The rearrangement uses TRBV29-1 and TRBJ1-1; tentatively, D is TRBD1 (5 bases). V lost 5 bases to trimming and J lost 3 bases, with 16 bases between them. CDR1 and CDR2 from the germline V gene are SQVTM and ANQGSEA. The CDR3 sequence is 14 residues long. The chain's CDR3 is CSVQSGTVYTEAFF. CDR3 coding DNA: TGCAGCGTTCAATCTGGGACGGTCTACACTGAAGCTTTCTTT.

The rearrangement links TRBV18 to TRBJ2-2; D is ambiguous. CDR1 and CDR2 (germline): KGHSH, LQKENI. V was pared by 5 bases and J by 6 bases, with 10 bases between. The CDR3 extends over 13 amino acids. DNA of the CDR3: TGTGCCAGCTCAGGAGAAGTCTCCGGGGAGCTGTTTTTT. Translation: CASSGEVSGELFF. Variable domain in full (rest from reference TRBV18 and TRBJ2-2): NAGVMQNPRHLVRRRGQEARLRCSPMKGHSHVYWYRQLPEEGLKFMVYLQKENIIDESGMPKERFSAEFPKEGPSILRIQQVVRGDSAAYFCASSGEVSGELFFGEGSRLTVL.

The chain links TRBV27 to TRBJ2-7, with D maybe TRBD1 (5 bases). The ends were cut back, 3 bases at V and 2 bases at J, with 8 bases in the middle. The CDR3 consists of 13 residues. The V gene's germline CDR1 is MNHEY and CDR2 SMNVEV (reference sequence). CDR3 bases: TGTGCCAGCAGTTTGGACACTACCTACGAGCAGTACTTC. The encoded protein is CASSLDTTYEQYF.

This clone was detected a few times. The chain combines TRBV7-9 with TRBJ2-6; maybe TRBD2 (6 bases). Per the germline V gene, CDR1 is SEHNR and CDR2 is FQNEAQ (reference sequence). CDR3 length equals 18 residues. Deletions cut 5 bases from V and 0 bases from J, with 17 bases between. CDR3 nucleotide sequence: TGTGCCAGCAGCCCAATCGGCGGGATTAACTCTGGGGCCAACGTCCTGACTTTC. This gives the protein CASSPIGGINSGANVLTF. Using reference TRBV7-9 and TRBJ2-6 for the parts outside the CDR3, the full variable domain is DTGVSQNPRHKITKRGQNVTFRCDPISEHNRLYWYRQTLGQGPEFLTYFQNEAQLEKSRLLSDRFSAERPKGSFSTLEIQRTEQGDSAMYLCASSPIGGINSGANVLTFGAGSRLTVL.

The genes are TRBV6-1 and TRBJ2-2; the D gene is possibly TRBD1 (5 bases). The CDR3 contains 15 residues. Germline CDR1 reads MNHNS; CDR2 reads SASEGT. V dropped 2 bases and J dropped 4 bases, with 11 bases sitting between them. This CDR3 reads CASSERRVATGELFF. CDR3 coding DNA: TGTGCCAGCAGTGAACGCAGGGTGGCCACCGGGGAGCTGTTTTTT.

The genes are TRBV7-2 and TRBJ2-5; D possibly matches TRBD1 or TRBD2 (5 bases each). Germline loops: CDR1 SGHTA, CDR2 FQGNSA. The CDR3 spans 15 residues. V lost 1 base and J 5 bases, leaving 14 bases between the germline ends. Here the CDR3 DNA reads TGTGCCAGCAGCTTAGGCCCGGGACCCGGGGAGACCCAGTACTTC. Its translation: CASSLGPGPGETQYF.

V and J are TRBV9 and TRBJ1-3, with TRBD1 matching 9 bases. This CDR3 has 14 residues. V lost 3 bases to trimming and J lost 5 bases; unmatched junction nucleotides: 3. The germline V gene has CDR1 SGDLS and CDR2 YYNGEE. The CDR3 region is CASSEDRGRNTIYF. CDR3 coding DNA: TGTGCCAGCAGCGAGGACAGGGGAAGAAACACCATATATTTT.

The V and J genes are TRBV27 and TRBJ2-5; D unclear. Germline lookup yields CDR1 MNHEY and CDR2 SMNVEV (reference sequence). V lost 3 bases and J lost 2, with 10 bases in between. The CDR3 contains 14 residues. The CDR3 region has the DNA TGTGCCAGCAGTTTTGGGGTGGGGCAAGAGACCCAGTACTTC. As protein: CASSFGVGQETQYF.

The chain uses TRBV11-2 and TRBJ1-1; D gene uncertain. In germline, CDR1 is SGHAT, CDR2 FQNNGV. The CDR3 length is 16 residues. The germline V and J ends were trimmed by 3 bases and 1 base, with 15 bases remaining between them. The DNA of the CDR3 is TGTGCCAGCAGCTTCGGGCAGGTTCGCACGAACACTGAAGCTTTCTTT. This translates into CASSFGQVRTNTEAFF.

This rearrangement joins TRBV7-2 to TRBJ2-7, with D tentatively TRBD2 (6 bases). The length of the CDR3 is 15 residues. Between the trimmed V and J ends, which lost 4 bases and 4 bases, there was a span of 17 bases. Germline CDR1 and CDR2: SGHTA and FQGNSA. The CDR3, as DNA: TGTGCCAGCAGCTCTGGACTAACCCGAGCATACGAGCAGTACTTC. It codes for CASSSGLTRAYEQYF.